This T cell receptor beta chain is drawn from a study of cytomegalovirus exposure and HLA in healthy donors (dated by TCRdb to 2016 to 2017). Background on the whole study: A later analysis indicated that the 90 to 150 validation repertoires were generated on the platform also employed for the roughly 730 repertoires of the first cohort. A separate validation cohort of 100 to 150 different subjects was used in addition to the roughly 700-subject first cohort. To predict cytomegalovirus infection status, the study combined high-throughput TCR immunosequencing, statistical association of individual TCRs with disease status, and machine learning. The study aimed to test whether signatures of past pathogen exposure could be identified by cataloging public T cell receptors. Overall study outcomes, separate from this receptor: In vitro tests confirmed that a few of the cytomegalovirus-associated TCR beta chains recognize cytomegalovirus antigens. The classifier was reported to diagnose cytomegalovirus status with high specificity and sensitivity in both the original cohort and the validation cohort. In a later analysis, TCRs clustered in the first cohort were found to also tend to co-occur in the 100 to 150 validation repertoires, with 85% to 95% of cluster scores above 0. In the study, roughly 160 TCR beta chains were listed as associated with cytomegalovirus. According to the authors, the approach could potentially be generalized to other disease states and immunological phenotypes. Across donors, most TCR sequences were observed very rarely, whereas some public TCRs were present in many individuals. All 120 or so repertoires were used to score co-occurrence in the validation cohort in a later analysis, because that analysis had no HLA typing for the cohort.

About this clone itself: Its antigen target is currently unknown. Per-base quality was not reported, and no clone a single base away is much larger than it.

Libraries came from the immunoSEQ multiplex PCR assay. Concerning the study's data processing: A statistical classification framework was built to diagnose cytomegalovirus status from the catalog of TCR beta chain sequences. As stored in TCRdb, this immuneACCESS dataset retains in-frame rearrangements with V and J assigned. A fraction of the clones does not appear; measured against another copy, unresolved V genes explain less than half of the discrepancy, and the remainder lacks a known reason. V and J calls plus clone size are reproduced from that table; the DNA served to infer D and trimming. The table for this sample lists about 120,000 clones; 89% of them were counted only once. Approximately 1.1% of the sample lies in the top ten. Separate from the approximately 700-subject first cohort, the validation cohort of roughly 120 subjects was the group to which the donors belonged. Looking up the germline V gene yields CDR1 SGHTA and CDR2 FQGNSA. Compared with germline, V lacks 4 bases and J lacks 2 bases; bases without a gene match: 7. The CDR3 runs 15 amino acids, cysteine and phenylalanine included. The retained sequence is limited to the CDR3, 45 bases, with the frame set at the first base.

Sequencing was carried out using PBMCs. The V and J segments used are TRBV7-2 and TRBJ2-7, and TRBD1 matches 8 of the central bases. This TCR was sampled from a woman aged 18-30 years in good health and CMV-seronegative. The bases read TGTGCCAGCAGCTGGGGACAGGTCACCCCCTACGAGCAGTACTTC. It translates as CASSWGQVTPYEQYF.